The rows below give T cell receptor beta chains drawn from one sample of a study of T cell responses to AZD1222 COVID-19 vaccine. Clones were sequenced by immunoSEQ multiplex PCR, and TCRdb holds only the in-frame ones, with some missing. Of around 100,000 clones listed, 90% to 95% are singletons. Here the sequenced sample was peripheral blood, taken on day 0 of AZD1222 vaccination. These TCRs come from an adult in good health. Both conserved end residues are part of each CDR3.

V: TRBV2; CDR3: CASSETGQWDASGANVLTF
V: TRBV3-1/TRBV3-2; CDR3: CASSQGGGMEQYF
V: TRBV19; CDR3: CASQPGQIILLNTEAFF
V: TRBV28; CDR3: CASTTRTGWRTEAFF
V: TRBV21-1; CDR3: CASTSALKRPGNQPQHF
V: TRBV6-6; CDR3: CASRSTSGGISYEQYF
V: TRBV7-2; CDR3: CASTLKGPIYEQYF
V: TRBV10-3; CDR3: CAISESGQRTDTQYF
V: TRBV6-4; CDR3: CASSESERGRTQYF
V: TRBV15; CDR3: CATSRDTITGSLSNQPQHF
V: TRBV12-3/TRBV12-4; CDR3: CASSFSQGEAFF
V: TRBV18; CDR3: CASFVRLSEAFF
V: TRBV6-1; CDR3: CASSELAGRTQYF
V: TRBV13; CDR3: CASSSVGQGYNEQFF
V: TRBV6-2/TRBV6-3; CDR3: CASSSIRTSGSHEQYF
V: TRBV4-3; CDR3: CASSPVHRDSMSYTF
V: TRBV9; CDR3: CASSTTGTAIEAFF
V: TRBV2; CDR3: CASTEGIWVLADNEQFF
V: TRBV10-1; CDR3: CASSEGLGYEQYF
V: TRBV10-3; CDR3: CAISEGGGDTQYF
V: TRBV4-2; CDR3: CASSQDGAGGSPLHF
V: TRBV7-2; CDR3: CASSFYRTYNEQFF
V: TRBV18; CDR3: CASSPPVGSETQYF
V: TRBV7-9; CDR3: CASSRLADEQYF
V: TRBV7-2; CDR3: CASNTGQGVYEQYF
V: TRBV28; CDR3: CASRGDRFYNSPLHF
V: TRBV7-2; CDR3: CASSWKLGGSYNEQFF
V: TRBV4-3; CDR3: CASSHQVLAEQFF
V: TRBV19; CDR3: CASSTAPRETQYF
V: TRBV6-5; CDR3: CASSPTSGRRGEQFF
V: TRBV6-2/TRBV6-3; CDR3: CASSYSSSDRASNEKLFF
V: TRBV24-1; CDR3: CATSDLQTTRGVLGYTF
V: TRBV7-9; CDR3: CASSLRGANQPQHF
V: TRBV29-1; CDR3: CSVPGQNTEAFF
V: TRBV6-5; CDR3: CASSYSGWGETQYF
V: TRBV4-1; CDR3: CASSRGSDTQYF
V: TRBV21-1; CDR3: CASSKEWAGGIYEQYF
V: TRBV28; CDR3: CASSLDYSGTGELFF
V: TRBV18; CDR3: CASSPGTGTYSNQPQHF
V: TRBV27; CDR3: CASTSISGRAIYGYTF
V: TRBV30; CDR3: CAWGQGRYEQYF
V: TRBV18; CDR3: CASSPRKGEGNTEAFF
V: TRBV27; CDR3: CASSLGRAQEQYF
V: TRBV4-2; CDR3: CASSQASVEAFF
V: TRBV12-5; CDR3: CASGRGTSGISDTQYF
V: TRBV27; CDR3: CASRKQGSGETQYF
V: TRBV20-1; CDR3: CSATSSYEQYF
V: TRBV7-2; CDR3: CASSKGLASGEQYF
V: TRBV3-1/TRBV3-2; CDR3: CASSQVMGGGTEAFF
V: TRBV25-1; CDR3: CASSEWGINTEAFF
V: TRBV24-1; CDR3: CATSDFDPSGNEQFF
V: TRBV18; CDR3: CASSPEGTGKQYF
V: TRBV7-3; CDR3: CASSLPGTGQDTQYF
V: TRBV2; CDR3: CASNLIQGEQFF
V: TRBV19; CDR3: CASSMGDRVISGELFF
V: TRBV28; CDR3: CASSPLSQATTF
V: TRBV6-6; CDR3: CASSHKNRGGTYEQYF
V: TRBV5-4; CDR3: CASSATRTSGGQETQYF